This T cell receptor (beta chain) was captured in a study of Ad26.COV2.S vaccination and SARS-CoV-2 variants. Study in general: Ad26.COV2.S was injected intramuscularly once or twice, 56 days apart.

Only in-frame clones appear in the TCRdb table, and some are missing; sequencing was by immunoSEQ multiplex PCR. The table has roughly 510,000 clones, around nine tenths seen once. The treatment was: about 20 received Ad26.COV2.S at low or high dose, single or two shots; roughly 5 received placebo; per-sample allocation not given. Sampling happened 63 days after the first vaccine or placebo injection. This CDR3 region has 13 residues. The germline gives CDR1 ENHRY, CDR2 SYGVKD. Between the trimmed V and J ends, which lost 2 bases and 10 bases, there was a span of 14 bases. This specimen was peripheral blood, taken in a trial of Ad26.COV2.S vaccine versus placebo. This receptor was obtained from a person aged 18-60 years who received the Ad26.COV2.S COVID-19 vaccine or a placebo. The rearrangement links TRBV10-3 to TRBJ1-2; tentative D call: TRBD1 (5 bases). The DNA of the CDR3 is TGTGCCATCAGTGAGGAGACCAGGGTTGACTACACCTTC. It encodes CAISEETRVDYTF.